What follows are 6 T cell receptor beta chains derived from one specimen sequenced in a study of T cells after yellow fever vaccination. TCRdb re-called the 5' RACE reads with MiXCR, one entry per CDR3 protein. The data hold about 240,000 distinct CDR3 sequences, with 3.6% observed a single time. The sample in question was PBMCs, obtained 15 days after the yellow fever booster vaccination. These receptors all stem from a young man who received the YFV17D yellow fever vaccine.

This clonotype was detected ten times or more. The chain uses TRBV7-2 and TRBJ2-1, with TRBD2 matching over 13 bases. The V and J ends lost 5 bases and 5 bases, in that order; junction bases with no gene match: 9. The germline V gene encodes CDR1 SGHTA and CDR2 FQGNSA. The CDR3 runs 17 residues. DNA for the CDR3: TGTGCCAGCAGCCTCTGGACTAGCGGGGGAGGAAACAATGAGCAGTTCTTC. Encoded protein: CASSLWTSGGGNNEQFF. The whole variable domain, remainder taken from reference TRBV7-2 and TRBJ2-1, is GAGVSQSPSNKVTEKGKDVELRCDPISGHTALYWYRQSLGQGLEFLIYFQGNSAPDKSGLPSDRFSAERTGGSVSTLTIQRTQQEDSAVYLCASSLWTSGGGNNEQFFGPGTRLTVL.

The table lists this clonotype with many counts. This chain connects TRBV7-2 to TRBJ2-7, with 8 bases matching TRBD2. The junction had 8 bases not matched to a gene; V was cut back by 5 bases and J by 8 bases. The CDR3 loop spans 13 amino acids. The germline V gene has CDR1 SGHTA and CDR2 FQGNSA. The CDR3 sequence: CASSLVTSGQQYV. CDR3 in DNA: TGTGCCAGCAGCCTTGTTACTAGCGGTCAGCAGTACGTC.

This clonotype was seen once. Since a much larger clone is just one base distant, this may be a read error. This sequence joins TRBV29-1 and TRBJ1-1, with D unresolved. Germline V gene sequence: CDR1 SQVTM, CDR2 ANQGSEA. This CDR3 has 12 residues. Trimming removed 1 base from V and 1 base from J, with 4 bases in between. The CDR3 bases are TGCAGCGTTGAAGTGCAGAACACTGAAGCTTTCTTT. Protein: CSVEVQNTEAFF.

This clonotype showed up many times. The chain recombines TRBV11-3 with TRBJ2-1, with a tentative D call TRBD2 (5 bases). The germline CDR1 and CDR2 sequences are SGHNT and YENEEA. The CDR3 is made up of 14 amino acids. Deletions cut 0 bases from V and 6 bases from J, with 9 bases between. The chain's CDR3 is CASSLDRGGNEQFF. Here the CDR3 DNA reads TGTGCCAGCAGCTTAGATCGGGGTGGCAATGAGCAGTTCTTC.

On this clonotype: Possible read error: a much larger clone is one base away. The chain uses TRBV7-2 and TRBJ2-1; 11 bases are shared with TRBD2. The CDR3 spans 15 residues. In germline, CDR1 is SGHTA, CDR2 FQGNSA. CDR3 bases: TGTGCCAGCAGCGTGACTAGCGGGGCGGGGAATGAGAAGTTCTTC. Amino acid sequence: CASSVTSGAGNEKFF.

This clonotype was counted many times. J is TRBJ2-3 and V is TRBV12-3 or TRBV12-4; the D gene is possibly TRBD1 (6 bases). The CDR3 has 15 residues. Trimming removed 1 base from V and 0 bases from J, with 8 bases in between. CDR3 in DNA: TGTGCCAGCAGTTTAGGGGACATCAGCACAGATACGCAGTATTTT. This gives the protein CASSLGDISTDTQYF.